The clone carrying this T cell receptor (beta chain) came up many times. Its antigen is still unknown. The CDR3 sequence is 11 residues long. Germline V gives CDR1 SNHLY, CDR2 FYNNEI. V lost 9 bases, J lost 4 bases, and 6 bases lay in between. All three twin pairs grew up together with likely shared infections and vaccines. TCRdb re-derived calls from the 5' RACE reads in MiXCR, one entry per CDR3 protein. The sample holds roughly 380,000 distinct CDR3 sequences; under 30% are singletons and the top ten take more than 5.5%. This record comes from a study of identical twins' blood T cells. Study-wide results and limits: Out-of-frame TCRbeta clonotypes reportedly had markedly more similar V usage in twins than unrelated donors. Twin similarity might stem from environmental factors, not only genetics. Abundant TCRbeta CDR3s overlapped more between twins than with unrelated donors.

Material for sequencing was PBMCs. The chain couples TRBV2 to TRBJ2-2; D unclear. This clonotype originated in a woman aged 18 to 50 in good health. The CDR3 coding sequence is TGTGCCAGTAGAGCCACCGGGGAGCTGTTTTTT. It is translated as CASRATGELFF.